This T cell receptor beta chain comes out of a study of follicular helper T cells after annual influenza vaccination. About the research overall: After each seasonal flu vaccination, blood came on days 0, 7 and 28.

The germline gives CDR1 SGHTA, CDR2 FQGNSA. V lost 5 bases and J lost 7, with 17 bases in between. The CDR3 totals 15 residues. Only in-frame clones appear in the TCRdb table, and some are missing; sequencing was by immunoSEQ multiplex PCR. The sample holds around 15,000 clones, around 84% seen once. Specified time point: 2014-2015 season, 7 days after vaccination. Adults were given seasonal inactivated influenza vaccine, and blood CD4 subsets were sorted before and after vaccination. Blood volume per time point ranged from about 35 to 100 mL. This rearrangement joins TRBV7-2 to TRBJ2-2, with D hard to call. Specimen: CXCR5+ CD38- circulating T follicular helper cells from blood, collected 7 days after influenza vaccination. This sample's subset: circulating Tfh, non-naive CD4+CXCR5+PD-1+ (ICOS+CD38+ or ICOS-CD38-). The sequence was obtained from an adult who received the influenza vaccine. CDR3 sequence reads: CASSARQGGGGELFF. As DNA, the CDR3 is TGTGCCAGCAGCGCCCGCCAAGGTGGCGGCGGGGAGCTGTTTTTT.